This T cell receptor (beta chain) was sequenced during a study of T cell responses to AZD1222 COVID-19 vaccine. CDR1 is LNHNV, CDR2 YYDKDF, per germline (reference sequence). This CDR3 has 13 amino acids. Trimming cost V 5 bases and J 2 bases, with 9 bases left between them. As concerns this clone: What it binds is not known.

Study results and limitations: The CD4 TCRs associated with vaccination extended across spike and predominated at 160-218 and 743-854. Two doses of AZD1222 preceded a rise in Spike-specific TCR breadth and depth. Among spike-specific TCRs, nearly half reportedly target unmutated variant regions.

TCRdb's copy holds only in-frame clones and misses some; the assay was immunoSEQ multiplex PCR. Of about 170,000 clones in the sample, 93% were seen once. The input for sequencing was peripheral blood, taken on day 0 of AZD1222 vaccination. V is TRBV15 and J is TRBJ1-2; no clear D gene. This TCR came from an adult in good health. The CDR3 DNA reads TGTGCCACCAGCTGGGGAGAAAACTATGGCTACACCTTC. Translation: CATSWGENYGYTF.